Listed below are T cell receptor beta chains from one sample, sequenced in a study of spatial heterogeneity in lung cancer. TCRdb reprocessed the 5' RACE reads with MiXCR, giving one entry per CDR3 protein. Altogether 7,800 or so distinct CDR3 sequences are present, roughly 8% being singletons, with the ten largest covering approximately 4.4%. Source: lung tumor tissue, taken at surgery. Receptor source: a male donor with early-stage non-small cell lung cancer. The CDR3 runs from the conserved cysteine through the conserved F or W. Fields, in order: J gene, D gene, clone size, V gene, CDR3 protein, CDR3 DNA. A D gene is named only where the DNA matches it firmly. Size tells how often a clone was seen (once, few, many) or the class of an expanded clone, and some rows leave it out.

J: TRBJ2-5
D: .
size: medium-sized
V: TRBV20-1
CDR3: CSAMREGGSQETQYF
DNA: TGCAGTGCTATGAGAGAGGGTGGGAGCCAAGAGACCCAGTACTTC

J: TRBJ1-4
D: .
size: many
V: TRBV30
CDR3: CAWETEGSEKLFF
DNA: TGTGCCTGGGAGACAGAGGGGAGTGAAAAACTGTTTTTT

J: TRBJ2-7
D: TRBD1
size: many
V: TRBV20-1
CDR3: CSASLGQDPYEQYF
DNA: TGCAGTGCTAGTCTAGGACAGGACCCTTACGAGCAGTACTTC

J: TRBJ2-2
D: .
size: many
V: TRBV5-1
CDR3: CASRSALNTGELFF
DNA: TGCGCCAGCAGATCGGCTCTGAACACCGGGGAGCTGTTTTTT

J: TRBJ2-2
D: .
size: many
V: TRBV7-2
CDR3: CASSPKYNTGELFF
DNA: TGTGCCAGCAGCCCGAAATACAACACCGGGGAGCTGTTTTTT

J: TRBJ2-5
D: TRBD2
size: medium-sized
V: TRBV20-1
CDR3: CSATTSGIGETQYF
DNA: TGCAGTGCTACGACGAGCGGGATTGGAGAGACCCAGTACTTC

J: TRBJ1-1
D: .
size: medium-sized
V: TRBV7-3
CDR3: CASSSQSGGTEAFF
DNA: TGTGCCAGCAGCTCCCAGTCGGGGGGCACTGAAGCTTTCTTT

J: TRBJ2-5
D: .
size: many
V: TRBV29-1
CDR3: CSSSRGGPQETQYF
DNA: TGCAGCTCTAGCAGGGGAGGACCACAAGAGACCCAGTACTTC

J: TRBJ2-1
D: TRBD1
size: many
V: TRBV12-3/TRBV12-4
CDR3: CASTDPGQGGRNEQFF
DNA: TGTGCCAGCACCGACCCGGGACAGGGGGGTAGGAATGAGCAGTTCTTC

J: TRBJ2-3
D: TRBD1
size: .
V: TRBV23-1
CDR3: CASSLSSRDSGTDTQYF
DNA: TGCGCCAGCAGTCTTTCAAGCCGGGACAGCGGCACAGATACGCAGTATTTT

J: TRBJ2-1
D: .
size: medium-sized
V: TRBV7-2
CDR3: CASSFQIRDEQFF
DNA: TGTGCCAGCAGCTTCCAAATCCGGGATGAGCAGTTCTTC

J: TRBJ2-7
D: .
size: medium-sized
V: TRBV6-2/TRBV6-3
CDR3: CASSGRKYEQYF
DNA: TGTGCCAGCAGCGGGCGGAAGTACGAGCAGTACTTC

J: TRBJ2-3
D: .
size: medium-sized
V: TRBV20-1
CDR3: CSARELVVGTDTQYF
DNA: TGCAGTGCTAGAGAACTTGTTGTGGGCACAGATACGCAGTATTTT

J: TRBJ2-3
D: .
size: medium-sized
V: TRBV7-3
CDR3: CASSQGGFSTDTQYF
DNA: TGTGCCAGCAGTCAAGGGGGATTTAGCACAGATACGCAGTATTTT

J: TRBJ2-1
D: TRBD2
size: medium-sized
V: TRBV2
CDR3: CASSPLSAGYNEQFF
DNA: TGTGCCAGCAGTCCACTTTCAGCGGGATACAATGAGCAGTTCTTC

J: TRBJ2-7
D: .
size: many
V: TRBV12-2
CDR3: CASRLVTGYEQYF
DNA: TGTGCAAGTCGCTTAGTCACGGGCTACGAGCAGTACTTC

J: TRBJ2-1
D: TRBD2
size: many
V: TRBV27
CDR3: CASSLSGGSGSNEQFF
DNA: TGTGCCAGCAGTTTATCGGGCGGGAGTGGATCGAATGAGCAGTTCTTC

J: TRBJ2-1
D: TRBD2
size: medium-sized
V: TRBV7-2
CDR3: CASSLGGLADNEQFF
DNA: TGTGCCAGCAGCTTAGGGGGACTAGCGGACAATGAGCAGTTCTTC

J: TRBJ2-1
D: .
size: medium-sized
V: TRBV29-1
CDR3: CSVAEDSYNEQFF
DNA: TGCAGCGTTGCCGAGGACTCCTACAATGAGCAGTTCTTC

J: TRBJ2-6
D: .
size: few
V: TRBV10-3
CDR3: CAISGTASGANVLTF
DNA: TGTGCCATCAGTGGTACAGCCTCTGGGGCCAACGTCCTGACTTTC

J: TRBJ2-5
D: TRBD2
size: many
V: TRBV14
CDR3: CASSSLAGGETQYF
DNA: TGTGCCAGCAGCTCTCTAGCGGGAGGAGAGACCCAGTACTTC

J: TRBJ1-1
D: .
size: few
V: TRBV9
CDR3: CASSVGNRLNTEAFF
DNA: TGTGCCAGCAGCGTAGGAAACAGGTTGAACACTGAAGCTTTCTTT

J: TRBJ2-1
D: TRBD2
size: medium-sized
V: TRBV20-1
CDR3: CSARALSGVMHEQFF
DNA: TGCAGTGCTAGAGCTCTCAGCGGGGTCATGCATGAGCAGTTCTTC

J: TRBJ2-5
D: TRBD1
size: many
V: TRBV5-1
CDR3: CASSLEVGGVGETQYF
DNA: TGCGCCAGCAGCTTGGAAGTAGGGGGCGTTGGTGAGACCCAGTACTTC

J: TRBJ2-2
D: .
size: many
V: TRBV7-2
CDR3: CASSLMVTNTGELFF
DNA: TGTGCCAGCAGCTTAATGGTGACGAACACCGGGGAGCTGTTTTTT

J: TRBJ1-1
D: .
size: medium-sized
V: TRBV5-1
CDR3: CASSAASYFWDTEAFF
DNA: TGCGCCAGCAGCGCGGCCAGCTACTTTTGGGACACTGAAGCTTTCTTT

J: TRBJ1-2
D: .
size: medium-sized
V: TRBV7-2
CDR3: CASSLEPGANYGYTF
DNA: TGTGCCAGCAGCTTAGAACCAGGAGCTAACTATGGCTACACCTTC

J: TRBJ2-2
D: .
size: many
V: TRBV28
CDR3: CASSPSTGTFNTGELFF
DNA: TGTGCCAGCAGCCCATCAACCGGGACATTTAACACCGGGGAGCTGTTTTTT